This TCR beta chain stems from a study of T-cell memory formation after mild COVID-19. Study-level points and caveats: Clones shrinking between day 15 and 85 showed a balanced CD4/CD8 split, and those that grew later tilted toward CD4+. Detection of some responders pre-infection suggested pre-existing cross-reactive memory T cells participated.

5'RACE with constant-segment primers yielded barcoded, UMI-tagged TCR alpha and TCR beta cDNA libraries. TCRdb redid the calling of the 5' RACE reads with MiXCR, one entry per CDR3 protein. The repertoire holds under 300,000 distinct CDR3 sequences, with over 15% as singletons. The CDR3 length is 12 residues. V shed 4 bases and J shed 6 bases, with 7 bases lying between them. Germline assignment: CDR1 SEHNR and CDR2 FQNEAQ (reference sequence). This clonotype was detected only once. Its antigen is still unknown. The chain couples TRBV7-9 to TRBJ2-1, with D hard to call. Source material: PBMCs or a T cell subset sorted from them (not recorded which). This receptor was identified in a man aged 18 to 29 who had mild COVID-19 (a few samples of this study predate the infection). Cell type and time point are not known. The CDR3 nucleotides read TGTGCCAGCAGCTGGGGTCTCAATGAGCAGTTCTTC. Translation gives CASSWGLNEQFF.